This is a list of T cell receptor beta chains from one sample in a study of monozygotic twins with inflammatory bowel disease. TCRdb processed the 5' RACE reads again and assigns one entry to each CDR3 protein, with no DNA. The sample shows 150,000 to 200,000 distinct CDR3 sequences, and 2% to 3% sits with its ten largest clones. The sample was blood. These TCRs come from a human donor with ulcerative colitis or Crohn's disease, or a healthy co-twin of an affected twin (not recorded which). Each CDR3 is given with its conserved first and last residue.

j_gene,v_gene,CDR3aa
TRBJ2-7,TRBV4-2,CASSQETMGTEASGDEQYF
TRBJ2-7,TRBV19,CASSTIAGGQSEQYF
TRBJ2-1,TRBV11-3,CASSLGGAGTASHNEQFF
TRBJ1-1,TRBV5-1,CASRLTEFYTEAFF
TRBJ2-5,TRBV27,CASSTLGETQYF
TRBJ1-2,TRBV12-3/TRBV12-4,CASSLSTGTVNGYTF
TRBJ1-2,TRBV6-1,CASSLGGDNYGYTF
TRBJ2-5,TRBV3-1,CASSQDTPRDRQETQYF
TRBJ2-5,TRBV12-3/TRBV12-4,CASTSPGGETQYF
TRBJ2-3,TRBV5-6,CASSWGQGADTQYF
TRBJ1-2,TRBV4-2,CASSQDQGGGYTF
TRBJ2-3,TRBV9,CASSVGVTDTQYF
TRBJ2-5,TRBV10-3,CAISKTGFAEGETQYF
TRBJ2-1,TRBV3-1,CASSPRITSGSREQFF
TRBJ2-7,TRBV11-3,CASSPLAFYYEQYF
TRBJ2-3,TRBV20-1,CSAGSRGGSGDTQYF
TRBJ2-7,TRBV9,CASSVDAGPSYEQYF
TRBJ2-1,TRBV15,CATSRDRLVSHNEQFF
TRBJ1-5,TRBV7-3,CASSATPKYQPQHF
TRBJ2-3,TRBV4-3,CASSHLRGEGPDTQYF
TRBJ2-1,TRBV6-1,CASSRQEIDEQFF
TRBJ2-3,TRBV27,CASRPLLRTDTQYF
TRBJ2-7,TRBV20-1,CSARDTAAANYEQYF
TRBJ1-1,TRBV4-1,CASSRPTHINTEAFF
TRBJ2-5,TRBV5-1,CASSSSVPGGETQYF
TRBJ2-1,TRBV20-1,CSARDLLATISSYNEQFF
TRBJ2-3,TRBV18,CASSPRTRPRTDTQYF
TRBJ2-7,TRBV7-3,CASSIPPNDRKYF
TRBJ2-1,TRBV7-2,CASSLEREKARDEQFF
TRBJ1-3,TRBV12-3/TRBV12-4,CASSFGGSGNTIYF
TRBJ2-5,TRBV12-3/TRBV12-4,CASSPLRLGAQYF
TRBJ2-5,TRBV7-7,CASSLNFQETQYF
TRBJ1-1,TRBV4-2,CASSLGRWNTEAFF
TRBJ2-3,TRBV29-1,CSVGRASRTSTDTQYF
TRBJ2-5,TRBV11-2,CASSFGGQGLAGRIKTQYF
TRBJ1-1,TRBV27,CASSSSWGNTEAFF
TRBJ2-3,TRBV11-2,CASSPHLERGSTDTQYF
TRBJ1-1,TRBV28,CASTGKGNTEAFF
TRBJ2-7,TRBV7-6,CASSLMGGGTFALGEQYF
TRBJ2-3,TRBV7-2,CASSFGGRGADTQYF
TRBJ2-7,TRBV27,CASSLFGGSSYEQYF
TRBJ1-3,TRBV5-5,CASSLGGRANTIYF
TRBJ2-2,TRBV9,CASSASGGDTGELFF
TRBJ2-2,TRBV6-5,CASSWSNGGYTGELFF
TRBJ1-2,TRBV4-2,CASSQDGAASFYGYTF
TRBJ1-6,TRBV3-1,CASSHTRRRTANNSPLHF
TRBJ1-2,TRBV29-1,CSVIGGGRTNYGYTF
TRBJ1-2,TRBV6-1,CASSRQGSLGNYGYTF
TRBJ2-1,TRBV2,CASSGMSYNEQFF
TRBJ1-2,TRBV5-1,CASSLESGGNYGYTF
TRBJ1-1,TRBV20-1,CSARGGPRGGTEAFF
TRBJ2-1,TRBV11-3,CASSFTSGEQFF